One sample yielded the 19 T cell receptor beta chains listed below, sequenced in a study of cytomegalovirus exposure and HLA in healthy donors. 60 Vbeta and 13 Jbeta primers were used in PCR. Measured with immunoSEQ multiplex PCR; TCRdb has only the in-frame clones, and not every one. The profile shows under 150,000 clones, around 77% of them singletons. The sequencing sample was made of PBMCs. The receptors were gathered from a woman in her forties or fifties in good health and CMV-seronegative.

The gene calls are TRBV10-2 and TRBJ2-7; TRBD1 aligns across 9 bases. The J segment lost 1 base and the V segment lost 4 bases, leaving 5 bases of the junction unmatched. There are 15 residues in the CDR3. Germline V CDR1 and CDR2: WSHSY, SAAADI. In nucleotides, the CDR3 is TGCGCCAGCAGTGGTAGGACAGGGGTTTCCTACGAGCAGTACTTC. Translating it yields CASSGRTGVSYEQYF.

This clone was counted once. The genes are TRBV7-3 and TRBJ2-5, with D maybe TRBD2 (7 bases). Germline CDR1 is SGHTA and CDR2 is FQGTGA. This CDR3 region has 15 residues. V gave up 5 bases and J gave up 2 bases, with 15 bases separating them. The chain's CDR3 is CASSIGGRLQETQYF. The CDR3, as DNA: TGTGCCAGCAGCATCGGGGGGCGGTTACAAGAGACCCAGTACTTC.

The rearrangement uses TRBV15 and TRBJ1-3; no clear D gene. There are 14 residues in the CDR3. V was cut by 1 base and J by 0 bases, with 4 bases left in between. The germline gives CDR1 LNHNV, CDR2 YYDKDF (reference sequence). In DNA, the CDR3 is TGTGCCACCAGCAGAGCGGGCTCTGGAAACACCATATATTTT. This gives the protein CATSRAGSGNTIYF. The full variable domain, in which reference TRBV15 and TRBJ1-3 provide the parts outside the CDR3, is DAMVIQNPRYQVTQFGKPVTLSCSQTLNHNVMYWYQQKSSQAPKLLFHYYDKDFNNEADTPDNFQSRRPNTSFCFLDIRSPGLGDTAMYLCATSRAGSGNTIYFGEGSWLTVV.

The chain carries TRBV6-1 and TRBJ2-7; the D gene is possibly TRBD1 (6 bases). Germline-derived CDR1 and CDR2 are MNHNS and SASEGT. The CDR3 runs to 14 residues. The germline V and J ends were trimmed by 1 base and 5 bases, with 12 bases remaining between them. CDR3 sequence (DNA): TGTGCCAGCAGTGAAGGGAACAGGGCCCACGAGCAGTACTTC. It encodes CASSEGNRAHEQYF.

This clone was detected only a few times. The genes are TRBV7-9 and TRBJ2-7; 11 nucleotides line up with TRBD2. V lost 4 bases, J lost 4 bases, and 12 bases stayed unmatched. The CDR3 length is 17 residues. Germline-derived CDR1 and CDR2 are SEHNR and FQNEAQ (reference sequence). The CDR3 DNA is TGTGCCAGCAGCTCCGGGGTAGCGGGAGGGCTTGGGTACGAGCAGTACGTC. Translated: CASSSGVAGGLGYEQYV.

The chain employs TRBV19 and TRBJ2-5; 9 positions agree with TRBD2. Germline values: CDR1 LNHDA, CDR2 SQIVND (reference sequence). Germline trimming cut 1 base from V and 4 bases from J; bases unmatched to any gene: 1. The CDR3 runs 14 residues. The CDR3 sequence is CASSIGLAVETQYF. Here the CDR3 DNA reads TGTGCCAGTAGTATAGGACTAGCGGTAGAGACCCAGTACTTC.

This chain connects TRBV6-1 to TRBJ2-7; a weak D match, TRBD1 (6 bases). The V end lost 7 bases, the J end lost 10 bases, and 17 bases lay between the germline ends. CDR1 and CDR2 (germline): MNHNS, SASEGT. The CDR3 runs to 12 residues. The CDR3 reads CASIGDTFVQYV. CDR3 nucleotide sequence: TGTGCCAGCATTGGGGACACCTTCGTCCAGTACGTC.

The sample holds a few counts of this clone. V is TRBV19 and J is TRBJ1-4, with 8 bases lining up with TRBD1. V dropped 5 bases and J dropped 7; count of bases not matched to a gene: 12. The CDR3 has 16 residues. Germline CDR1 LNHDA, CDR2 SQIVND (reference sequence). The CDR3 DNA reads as TGTGCCAGTAGTTCCACAACGGCCAGGGGGCGTGAAAAACTGTTTTTT. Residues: CASSSTTARGREKLFF.

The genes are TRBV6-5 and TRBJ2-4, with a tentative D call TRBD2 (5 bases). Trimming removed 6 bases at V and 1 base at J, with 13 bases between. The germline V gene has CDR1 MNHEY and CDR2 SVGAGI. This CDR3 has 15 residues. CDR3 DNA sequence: TGTGCCAGCAGACTCGTCACGGGGGCCAAAAACATTCAGTACTTC. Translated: CASRLVTGAKNIQYF.

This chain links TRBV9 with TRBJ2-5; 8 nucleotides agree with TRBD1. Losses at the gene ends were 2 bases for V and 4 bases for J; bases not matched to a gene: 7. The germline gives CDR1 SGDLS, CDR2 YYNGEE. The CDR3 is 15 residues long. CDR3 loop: CASSVGQGLGETQYF. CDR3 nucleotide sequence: TGTGCCAGCAGCGTCGGACAGGGTTTGGGAGAGACCCAGTACTTC.

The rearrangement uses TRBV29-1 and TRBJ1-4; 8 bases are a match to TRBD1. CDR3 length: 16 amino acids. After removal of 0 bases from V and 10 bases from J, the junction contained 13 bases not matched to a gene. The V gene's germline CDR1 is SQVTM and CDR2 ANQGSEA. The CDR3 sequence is CSVEDAQGGPIGKLFF. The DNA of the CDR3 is TGCAGCGTTGAAGATGCACAGGGGGGCCCCATAGGAAAACTGTTTTTT.

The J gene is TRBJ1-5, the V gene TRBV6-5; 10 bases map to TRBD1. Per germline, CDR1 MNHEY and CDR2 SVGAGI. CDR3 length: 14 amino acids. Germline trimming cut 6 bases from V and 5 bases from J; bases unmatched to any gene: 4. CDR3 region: CASRSGQGYQPQHF. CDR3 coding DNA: TGTGCCAGCAGATCGGGACAGGGGTATCAGCCCCAGCATTTT.

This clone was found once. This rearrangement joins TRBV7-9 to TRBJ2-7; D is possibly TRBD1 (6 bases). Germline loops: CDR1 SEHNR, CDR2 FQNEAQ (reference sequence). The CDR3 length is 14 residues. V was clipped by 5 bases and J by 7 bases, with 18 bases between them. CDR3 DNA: TGTGCCAGCAGCCCATCTCAGGGGTGGCGGGAGCAGTACTTC. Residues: CASSPSQGWREQYF.

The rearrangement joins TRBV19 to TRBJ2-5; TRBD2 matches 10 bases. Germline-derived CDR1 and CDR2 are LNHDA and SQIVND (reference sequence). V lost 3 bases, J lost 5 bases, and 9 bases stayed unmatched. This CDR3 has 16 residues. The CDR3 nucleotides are TGTGCCAGTAGTATCGGGGCTAGCGGGAGAGAGGAGACCCAGTACTTC. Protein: CASSIGASGREETQYF.

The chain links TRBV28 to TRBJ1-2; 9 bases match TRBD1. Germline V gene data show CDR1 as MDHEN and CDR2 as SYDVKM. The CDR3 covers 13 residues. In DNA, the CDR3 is TGTGCGCTTAAGGGACAGGGTGTTGGGGGCTACACCTTC. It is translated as CALKGQGVGGYTF.

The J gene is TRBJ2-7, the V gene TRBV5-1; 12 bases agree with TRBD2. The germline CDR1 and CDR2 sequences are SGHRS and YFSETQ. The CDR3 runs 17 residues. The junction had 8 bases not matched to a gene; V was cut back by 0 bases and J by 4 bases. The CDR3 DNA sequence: TGCGCCAGCAGCTTGGTGACCGGGACTAGCGGGTTATACGAGCAGTACTTC. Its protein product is CASSLVTGTSGLYEQYF.

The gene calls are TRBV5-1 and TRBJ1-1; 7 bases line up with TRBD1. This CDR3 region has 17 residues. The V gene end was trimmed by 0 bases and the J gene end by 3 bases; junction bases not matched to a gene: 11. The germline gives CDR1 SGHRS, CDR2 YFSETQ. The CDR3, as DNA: TGCGCCAGCAGCTTGGAGGGGGCGATCAAACCGGACACTGAAGCTTTCTTT. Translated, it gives CASSLEGAIKPDTEAFF.

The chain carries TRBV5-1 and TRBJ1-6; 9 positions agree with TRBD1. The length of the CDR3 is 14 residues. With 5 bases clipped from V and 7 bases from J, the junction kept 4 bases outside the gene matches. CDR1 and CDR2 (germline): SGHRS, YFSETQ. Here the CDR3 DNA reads TGCGCCAGCAGTCTTGGACAGGGGAATTCACCCCTCCACTTT. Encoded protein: CASSLGQGNSPLHF.

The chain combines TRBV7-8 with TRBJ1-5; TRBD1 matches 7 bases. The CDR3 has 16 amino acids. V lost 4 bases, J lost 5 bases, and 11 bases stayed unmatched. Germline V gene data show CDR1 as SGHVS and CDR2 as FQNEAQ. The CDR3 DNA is TGTGCCAGCAGCTCTGTCGGTCCAGGGGGAGATCAGCCCCAGCATTTT. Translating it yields CASSSVGPGGDQPQHF.